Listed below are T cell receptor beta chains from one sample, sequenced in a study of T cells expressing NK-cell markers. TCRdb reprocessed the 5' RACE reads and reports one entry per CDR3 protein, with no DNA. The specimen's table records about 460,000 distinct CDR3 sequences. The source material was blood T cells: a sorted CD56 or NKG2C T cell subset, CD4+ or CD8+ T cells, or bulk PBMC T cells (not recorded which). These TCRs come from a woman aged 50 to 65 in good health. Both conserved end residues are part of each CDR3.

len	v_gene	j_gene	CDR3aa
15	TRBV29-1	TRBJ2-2	CSVRRTGTNTGELFF
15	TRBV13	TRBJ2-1	CASENIAGGGNEQFF
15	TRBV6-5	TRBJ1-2	CASSPPSSAGYGYTF
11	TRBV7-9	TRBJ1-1	CASSVDREAFF
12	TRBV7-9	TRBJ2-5	CASSFGFGSQYF
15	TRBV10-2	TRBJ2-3	CAIDSGLAFTDTQYF
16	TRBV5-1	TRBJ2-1	CASSLGSGSGDNEQFF
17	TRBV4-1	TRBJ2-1	CASSQGLGLAGEDEQFF
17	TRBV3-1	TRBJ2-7	CASSQSASGTSTGEQYF
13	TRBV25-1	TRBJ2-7	CASSGGVGYEQYF
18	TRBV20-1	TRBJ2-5	CSARGPLGLAGGWETQYF
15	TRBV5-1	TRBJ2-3	CASSQGGLDADTQYF
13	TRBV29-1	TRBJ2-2	CSVKTGNTGELFF
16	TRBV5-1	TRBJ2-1	CASSSRQESAYNEQFF
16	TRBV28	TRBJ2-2	CASPPSTGDNTGELFF
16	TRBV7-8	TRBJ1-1	CASSLSIVAANTEAFF
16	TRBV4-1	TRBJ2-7	CASSQAGLAATYEQYF
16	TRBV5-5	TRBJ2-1	CASSQRDTSSYNEQFF
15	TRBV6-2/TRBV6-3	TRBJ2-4	CASSYSRGFANIQYF
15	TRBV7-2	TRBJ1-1	CASSSTAGSNTEAFF
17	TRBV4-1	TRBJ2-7	CASSPPPRTAEIYEQYF
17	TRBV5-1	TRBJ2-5	CASSLASGNPYQETQYF
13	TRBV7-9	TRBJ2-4	CASSLGALNIQYF
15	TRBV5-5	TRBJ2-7	CASSLLGQSSYEQYF